By frequency, the clone carrying this T cell receptor beta chain registers medium-sized. The antigen remains unidentified. UMI-labeled TRB cDNA libraries were prepared by 5' RACE. For each CDR3 protein, TCRdb gives one entry from its re-call of the 5' RACE reads, without DNA. Its table lists under 6,000 distinct CDR3 sequences. The data were obtained in a study of CXCR3-negative and CXCR3-positive naive CD8 T cells. The CDR3 has 15 residues. Germline CDR1 is SGHTA and CDR2 is FQGNSA. Study-level results: More hydrophobic TRB CDR3s were found in CXCR3-positive naive cells than in CXCR3-negative naive cells.

The sequence was obtained from a human donor in good health. Some clones in this sample may be carry-over from other donors' samples. The sample comprised naive CXCR3+ CD8+ T cells from blood. Subset: CD45RO-CCR7+CD27+CD95- naive CD8+ T cells expressing CXCR3 (TNR3+). The chain joins TRBV7-2 to TRBJ2-7. This CDR3 is CASSLEPTPSYEQYF.